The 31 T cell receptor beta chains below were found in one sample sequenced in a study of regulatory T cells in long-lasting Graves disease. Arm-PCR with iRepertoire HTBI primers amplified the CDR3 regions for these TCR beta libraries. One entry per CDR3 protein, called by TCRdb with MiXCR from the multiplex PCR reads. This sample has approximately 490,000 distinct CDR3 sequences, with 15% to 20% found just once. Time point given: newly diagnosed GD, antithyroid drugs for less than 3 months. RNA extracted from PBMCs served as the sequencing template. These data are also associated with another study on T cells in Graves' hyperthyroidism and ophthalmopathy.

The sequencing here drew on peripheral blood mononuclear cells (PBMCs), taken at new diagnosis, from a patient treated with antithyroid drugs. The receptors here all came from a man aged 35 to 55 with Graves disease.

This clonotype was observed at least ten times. CDR3 loop: CASSPRTVNNEQFF. In nucleotides, the CDR3 is TGTGCCAGCAGCCCCCGGACCGTCAACAATGAGCAGTTCTTC. V gene TRBV7-9 combines with J gene TRBJ2-1; D call uncertain. Germline assignment: CDR1 SEHNR and CDR2 FQNEAQ (reference sequence). The length of the CDR3 is 14 residues. Trimming removed 5 bases at V and 5 bases at J, with 13 bases between.

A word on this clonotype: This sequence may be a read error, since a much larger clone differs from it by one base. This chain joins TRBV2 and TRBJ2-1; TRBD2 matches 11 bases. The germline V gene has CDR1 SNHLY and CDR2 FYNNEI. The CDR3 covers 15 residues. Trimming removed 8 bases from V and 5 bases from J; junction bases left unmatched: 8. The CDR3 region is CASGYSGRADNEQFF. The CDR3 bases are TGTGCCAGCGGTTATAGCGGGAGGGCCGACAATGAGCAGTTCTTC.

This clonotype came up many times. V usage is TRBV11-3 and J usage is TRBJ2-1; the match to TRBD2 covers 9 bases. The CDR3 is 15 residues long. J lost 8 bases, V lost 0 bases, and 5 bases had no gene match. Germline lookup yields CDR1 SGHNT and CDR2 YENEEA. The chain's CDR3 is CASSLDDSGRHEQFF. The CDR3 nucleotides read TGTGCCAGCAGCTTAGATGATAGCGGGAGACATGAGCAGTTCTTC.

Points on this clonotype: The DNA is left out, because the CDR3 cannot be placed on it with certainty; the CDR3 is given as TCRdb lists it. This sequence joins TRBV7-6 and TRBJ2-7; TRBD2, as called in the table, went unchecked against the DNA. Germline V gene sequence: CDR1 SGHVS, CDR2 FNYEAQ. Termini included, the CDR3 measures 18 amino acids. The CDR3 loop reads CASSFYICSARVLDEQYF.

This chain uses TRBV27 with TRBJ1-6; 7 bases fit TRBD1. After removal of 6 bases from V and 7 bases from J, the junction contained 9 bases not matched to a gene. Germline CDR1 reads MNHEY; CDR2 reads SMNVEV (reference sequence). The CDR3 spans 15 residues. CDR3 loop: CASRLRDRGNSPLHF. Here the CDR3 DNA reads TGTGCCAGCAGACTACGGGACAGAGGGAATTCACCCCTCCACTTT.

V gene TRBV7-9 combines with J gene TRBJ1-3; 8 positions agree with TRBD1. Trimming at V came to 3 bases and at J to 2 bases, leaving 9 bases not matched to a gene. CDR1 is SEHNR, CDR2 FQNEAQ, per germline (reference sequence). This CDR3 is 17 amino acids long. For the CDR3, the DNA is TGTGCCAGCAGCTTCAATCGACGGACAGGGACTGGAAACACCATATATTTT. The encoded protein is CASSFNRRTGTGNTIYF.

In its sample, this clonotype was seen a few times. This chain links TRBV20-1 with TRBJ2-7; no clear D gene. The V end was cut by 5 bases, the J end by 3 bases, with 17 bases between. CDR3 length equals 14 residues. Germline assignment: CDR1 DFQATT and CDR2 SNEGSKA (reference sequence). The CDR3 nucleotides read TGCAGTGCTGCCTCTCGGTTAACGGGCTACGAGCAGTACTTC. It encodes CSAASRLTGYEQYF.

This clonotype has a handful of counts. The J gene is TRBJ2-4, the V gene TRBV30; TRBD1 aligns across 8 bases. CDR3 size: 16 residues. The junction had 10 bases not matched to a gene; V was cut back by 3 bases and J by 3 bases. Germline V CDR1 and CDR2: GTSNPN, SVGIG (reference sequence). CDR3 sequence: CAWSWGGQGVKNIQYF. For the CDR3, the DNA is TGTGCCTGGAGCTGGGGTGGACAGGGCGTCAAAAACATTCAGTACTTC.

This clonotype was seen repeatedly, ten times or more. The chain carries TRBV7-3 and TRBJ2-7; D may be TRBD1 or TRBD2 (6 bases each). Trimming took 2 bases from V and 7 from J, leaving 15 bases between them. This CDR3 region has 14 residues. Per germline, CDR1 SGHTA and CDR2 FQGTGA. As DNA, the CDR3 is TGTGCCAGCAGCTTATTCGGGGGCGCGTGGGAGCAGTACTTC. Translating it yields CASSLFGGAWEQYF.

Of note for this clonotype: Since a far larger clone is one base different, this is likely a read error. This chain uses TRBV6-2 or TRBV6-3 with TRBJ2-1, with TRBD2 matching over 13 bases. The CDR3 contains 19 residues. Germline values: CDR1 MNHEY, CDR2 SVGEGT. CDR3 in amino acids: CASSVLLAGGYVGYNKQFF. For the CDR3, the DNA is TGTGCCAGCAGTGTCCTACTAGCGGGAGGGTATGTGGGCTACAATAAGCAGTTCTTC.

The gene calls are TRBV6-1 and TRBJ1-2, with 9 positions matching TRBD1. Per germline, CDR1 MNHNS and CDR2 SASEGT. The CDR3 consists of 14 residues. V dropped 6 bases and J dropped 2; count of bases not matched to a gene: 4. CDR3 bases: TGTGCCAGCAGACAGGGGGCGGCGAACTATGGCTACACCTTC. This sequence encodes CASRQGAANYGYTF.

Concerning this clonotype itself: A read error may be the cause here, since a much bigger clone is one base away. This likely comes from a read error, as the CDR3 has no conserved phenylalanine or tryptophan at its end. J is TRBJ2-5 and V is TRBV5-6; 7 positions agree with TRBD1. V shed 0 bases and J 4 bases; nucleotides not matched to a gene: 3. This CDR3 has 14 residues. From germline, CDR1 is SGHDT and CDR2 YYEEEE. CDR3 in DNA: TGTGCCAGCAGCTTGGCCGACAGGGCAGAGACCCAGTACTGC. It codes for CASSLADRAETQYC.

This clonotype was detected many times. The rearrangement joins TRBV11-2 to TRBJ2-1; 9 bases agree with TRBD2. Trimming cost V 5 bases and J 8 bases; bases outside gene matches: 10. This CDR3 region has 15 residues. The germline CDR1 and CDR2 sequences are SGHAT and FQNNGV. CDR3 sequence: CASSRIAGAVYEQFF. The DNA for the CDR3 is TGTGCCAGCAGCCGGATAGCGGGAGCTGTTTATGAGCAGTTCTTC.

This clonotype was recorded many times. The CDR3 DNA sequence: TGTGCCAGCAGTGGTGACTCACACACCGGGGAGCTGTTTTTT. Amino acids: CASSGDSHTGELFF. V and J are TRBV2 and TRBJ2-2; D is uncertain. Germline V gene data show CDR1 as SNHLY and CDR2 as FYNNEI. The ends were cut back, 4 bases at V and 3 bases at J, with 9 bases in the middle. The CDR3 has 14 residues.

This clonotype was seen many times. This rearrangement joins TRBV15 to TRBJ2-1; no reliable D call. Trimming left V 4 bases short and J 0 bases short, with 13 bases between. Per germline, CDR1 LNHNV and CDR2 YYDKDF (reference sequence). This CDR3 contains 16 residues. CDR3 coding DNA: TGTGCCACCAGCACACTACGAGGAAGCTCCTACAATGAGCAGTTCTTC. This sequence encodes CATSTLRGSSYNEQFF.

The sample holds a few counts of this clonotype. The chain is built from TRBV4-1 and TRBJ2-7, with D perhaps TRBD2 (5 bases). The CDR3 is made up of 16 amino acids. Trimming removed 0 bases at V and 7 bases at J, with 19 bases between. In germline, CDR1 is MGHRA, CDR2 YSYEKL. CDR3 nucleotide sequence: TGCGCCAGCAGCCAAGAAGTCCTAAGTGGAGGACCGGAGCAGTACTTC. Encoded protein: CASSQEVLSGGPEQYF.

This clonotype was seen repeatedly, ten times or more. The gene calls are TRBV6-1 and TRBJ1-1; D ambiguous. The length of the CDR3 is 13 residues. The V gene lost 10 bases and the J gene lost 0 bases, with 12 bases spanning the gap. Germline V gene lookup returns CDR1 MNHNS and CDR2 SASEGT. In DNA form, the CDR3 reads TGTGCCACACGATCCGACCTGAACACTGAAGCTTTCTTT. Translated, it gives CATRSDLNTEAFF.

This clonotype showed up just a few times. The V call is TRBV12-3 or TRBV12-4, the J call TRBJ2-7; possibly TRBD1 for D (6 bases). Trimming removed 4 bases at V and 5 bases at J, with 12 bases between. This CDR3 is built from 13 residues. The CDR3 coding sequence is TGTGCCAGCAGTTCCTATCAGGGGCACGAGCAGTACTTC. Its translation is CASSSYQGHEQYF.

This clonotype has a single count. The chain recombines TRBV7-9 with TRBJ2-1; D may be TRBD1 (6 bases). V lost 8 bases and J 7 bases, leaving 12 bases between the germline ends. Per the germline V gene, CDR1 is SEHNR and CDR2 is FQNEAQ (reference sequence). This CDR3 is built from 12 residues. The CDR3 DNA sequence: TGTGCCAGCGGGCAGGGGAGAAATGAGCAGTTCTTC. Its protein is CASGQGRNEQFF.

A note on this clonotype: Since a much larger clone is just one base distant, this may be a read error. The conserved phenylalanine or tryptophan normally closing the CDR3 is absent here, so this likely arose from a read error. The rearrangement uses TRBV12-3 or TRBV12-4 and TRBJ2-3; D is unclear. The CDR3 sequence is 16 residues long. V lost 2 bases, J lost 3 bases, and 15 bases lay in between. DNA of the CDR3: TGTGCCAGCAGTTTAAAGTCCCTAACGACAACAGATACGCAGTATCTT. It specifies CASSLKSLTTTDTQYL.

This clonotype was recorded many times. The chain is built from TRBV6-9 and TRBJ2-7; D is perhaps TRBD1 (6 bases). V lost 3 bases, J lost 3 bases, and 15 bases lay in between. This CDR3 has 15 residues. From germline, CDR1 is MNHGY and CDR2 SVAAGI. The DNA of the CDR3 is TGTGCCAGCAGTTACGGGACATCGCGCAACTACGAGCAGTACTTC. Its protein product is CASSYGTSRNYEQYF.

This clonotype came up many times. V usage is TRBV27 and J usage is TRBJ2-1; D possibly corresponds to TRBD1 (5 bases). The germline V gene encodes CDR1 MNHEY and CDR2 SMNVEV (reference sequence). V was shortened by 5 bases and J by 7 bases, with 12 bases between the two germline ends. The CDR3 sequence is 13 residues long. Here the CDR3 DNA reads TGTGCCAGCAGTCCGTCCCAGGGAAATGAGCAGTTCTTC. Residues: CASSPSQGNEQFF.

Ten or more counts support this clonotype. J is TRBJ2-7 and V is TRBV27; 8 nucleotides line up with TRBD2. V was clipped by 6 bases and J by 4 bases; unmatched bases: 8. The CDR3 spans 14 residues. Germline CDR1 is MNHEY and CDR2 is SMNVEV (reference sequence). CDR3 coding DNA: TGTGCCAGCAGCGATACGGGACTAGGTTACGAGCAGTACTTC. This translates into CASSDTGLGYEQYF.

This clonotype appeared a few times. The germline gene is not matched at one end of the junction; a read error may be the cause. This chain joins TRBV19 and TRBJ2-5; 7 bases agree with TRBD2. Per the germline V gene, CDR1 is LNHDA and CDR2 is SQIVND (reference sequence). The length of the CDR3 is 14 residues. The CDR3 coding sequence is TGTGCCAGTAGTCTACCGGGACTACAAGAGTCCCAGTACTTC. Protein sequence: CASSLPGLQESQYF.

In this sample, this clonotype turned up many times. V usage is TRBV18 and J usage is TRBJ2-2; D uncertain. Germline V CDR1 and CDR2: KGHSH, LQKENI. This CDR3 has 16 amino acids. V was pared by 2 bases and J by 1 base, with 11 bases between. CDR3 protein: CASSPSPVLNTGELFF. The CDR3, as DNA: TGTGCCAGCTCACCAAGCCCAGTCCTGAACACCGGGGAGCTGTTTTTT.

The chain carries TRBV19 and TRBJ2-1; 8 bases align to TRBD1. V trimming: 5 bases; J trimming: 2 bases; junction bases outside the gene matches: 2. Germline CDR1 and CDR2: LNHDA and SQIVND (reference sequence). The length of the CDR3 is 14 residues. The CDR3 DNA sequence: TGTGCCAGTAGTCCAGGGGGCCCCTACAATGAGCAGTTCTTC. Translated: CASSPGGPYNEQFF.

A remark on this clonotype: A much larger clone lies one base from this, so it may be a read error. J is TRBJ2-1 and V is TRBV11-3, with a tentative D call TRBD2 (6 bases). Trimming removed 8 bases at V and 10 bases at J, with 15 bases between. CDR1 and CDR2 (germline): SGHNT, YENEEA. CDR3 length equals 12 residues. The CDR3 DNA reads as TGTGCCAGCGGCCCGAGTGGGGGGGAGCAGTTCTTC. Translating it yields CASGPSGGEQFF.

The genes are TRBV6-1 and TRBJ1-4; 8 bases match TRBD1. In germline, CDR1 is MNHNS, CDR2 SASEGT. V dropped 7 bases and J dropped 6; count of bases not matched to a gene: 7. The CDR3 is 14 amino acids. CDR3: CASKLDRGDEKLFF. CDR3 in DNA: TGTGCCAGCAAATTAGACAGGGGTGATGAAAAACTGTTTTTT.

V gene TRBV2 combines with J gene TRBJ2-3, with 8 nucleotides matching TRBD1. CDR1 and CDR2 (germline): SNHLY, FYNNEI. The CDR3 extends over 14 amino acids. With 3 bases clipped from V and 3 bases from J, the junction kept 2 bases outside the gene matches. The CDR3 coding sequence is TGTGCCAGCAGTGATGGACAGGGTACAGATACGCAGTATTTT. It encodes CASSDGQGTDTQYF.

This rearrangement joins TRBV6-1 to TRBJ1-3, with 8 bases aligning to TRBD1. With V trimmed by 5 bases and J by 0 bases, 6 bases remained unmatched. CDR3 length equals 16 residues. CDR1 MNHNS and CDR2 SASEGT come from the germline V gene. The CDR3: CASSPGQGRSGNTIYF. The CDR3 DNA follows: TGTGCCAGCAGTCCAGGACAGGGCCGCTCTGGAAACACCATATATTTT.

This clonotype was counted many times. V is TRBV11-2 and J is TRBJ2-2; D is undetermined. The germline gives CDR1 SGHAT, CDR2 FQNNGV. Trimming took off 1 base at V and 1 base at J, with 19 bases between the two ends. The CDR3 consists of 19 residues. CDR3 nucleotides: TGTGCCAGCAGCTTAGTTGGTGGCAGGATAATTCGGAACACCGGGGAGCTGTTTTTT. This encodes CASSLVGGRIIRNTGELFF.